The next 14 T cell receptor beta chains were all read from a single sample in a study of cytomegalovirus exposure and HLA in healthy donors. PCR was performed using 60 Vbeta and 13 Jbeta primers. The assay was immunoSEQ multiplex PCR, and TCRdb's table has in-frame clones only and misses some. The sample lists about 210,000 clones; roughly 80% were seen once. Sample: PBMCs. All receptors derive from a male donor in good health and CMV-seropositive.

The chain couples TRBV10-3 to TRBJ2-3; 11 nucleotides agree with TRBD1. CDR1 is ENHRY, CDR2 SYGVKD, per germline. CDR3 length equals 15 residues. V was pared by 7 bases and J by 4 bases, with 7 bases of the junction left unmatched. The CDR3 DNA reads TGTGCCATCACCTTGGGACAGGGGGGTTCAGATACGCAGTATTTT. Its protein is CAITLGQGGSDTQYF.

CDR3 region: CASSPGLAPYEQYF. In DNA form, the CDR3 reads TGTGCCAGCAGTCCGGGACTAGCACCTTACGAGCAGTACTTC. This chain uses TRBV2 with TRBJ2-7; the match to TRBD2 covers 9 bases. The CDR3 loop spans 14 amino acids. Germline assignment: CDR1 SNHLY and CDR2 FYNNEI. The ends lost 5 bases at V and 4 bases at J; junction bases unmatched: 6.

CDR3 in DNA: TGCGCCAGCAGCCAAGACCACGGGGAGCTGTTTTTT. Protein: CASSQDHGELFF. V and J are TRBV4-3 and TRBJ2-2; the D is unclear. There are 12 residues in the CDR3. Germline loops: CDR1 LGHNA, CDR2 YSLEER. V lost 0 bases and J lost 7, with 3 bases in between.

The DNA for the CDR3 is TGTGCCAGCAGCCCGCTCTGGCCAAGCGGGGCCACAGATACGCAGTATTTT. As protein: CASSPLWPSGATDTQYF. The chain is built from TRBV5-5 and TRBJ2-3, with TRBD2 matching over 7 bases. Per germline, CDR1 SGHKS and CDR2 YYEKEE (reference sequence). With V trimmed by 4 bases and J by 2 bases, 13 bases remained unmatched. This CDR3 spans 17 amino acids.

In its sample, this clone was seen a few times. The CDR3: CASSNTEYEQYF. The CDR3 nucleotides read TGCGCCAGCAGCAATACTGAGTACGAGCAGTACTTC. V gene TRBV5-1 combines with J gene TRBJ2-7; D uncertain. Trimming pared 4 bases from V and 4 bases from J, leaving 9 bases between. CDR3 length: 12 residues. In germline, CDR1 is SGHRS, CDR2 YFSETQ.

CDR3 amino acids: CASSLPGQRELYGYTF. The DNA of the CDR3 is TGTGCCAGCAGCTTACCGGGACAGAGAGAACTCTATGGCTACACCTTC. This chain connects TRBV7-2 to TRBJ1-2, with 7 bases lining up with TRBD1. CDR3 length: 16 amino acids. Germline-derived CDR1 and CDR2 are SGHTA and FQGNSA. V dropped 2 bases and J dropped 4; count of bases not matched to a gene: 10.

This clone was seen only a few times. This chain uses TRBV6-5 with TRBJ2-3; 8 bases are shared with TRBD1. The length of the CDR3 is 14 residues. With V trimmed by 6 bases and J by 2 bases, 4 bases remained unmatched. Germline CDR1 MNHEY, CDR2 SVGAGI. The CDR3: CASRWDRFTDTQYF. The CDR3 coding sequence is TGTGCCAGCAGGTGGGACAGGTTCACAGATACGCAGTATTTT.

This chain links TRBV29-1 with TRBJ1-1; unclear D gene. V gave up 3 bases and J gave up 8 bases, with 16 bases separating them. Germline-derived CDR1 and CDR2 are SQVTM and ANQGSEA. The length of the CDR3 is 13 residues. CDR3 loop: CSVDEVGGREAFF. As DNA, the CDR3 is TGCAGCGTTGACGAGGTTGGAGGAAGGGAAGCTTTCTTT. The full variable domain, rest sourced from reference TRBV29-1 and TRBJ1-1, is SAVISQKPSRDICQRGTSLTIQCQVDSQVTMMFWYRQQPGQSLTLIATANQGSEATYESGFVIDKFPISRPNLTFSTLTVSNMSPEDSSIYLCSVDEVGGREAFFGQGTRLTVV.

The chain has TRBV14 and TRBJ2-5; 10 bases map to TRBD1. The CDR3 loop spans 15 amino acids. CDR1 and CDR2 (germline): SGHDN, FVKESK. The trim removed 4 bases at V and 5 bases at J, leaving 7 bases unmatched. Written as DNA, the CDR3 is TGTGCCAGCAGCCCTACGGGACAGGGGAAGGAGACCCAGTACTTC. Translation: CASSPTGQGKETQYF.

The chain links TRBV11-2 to TRBJ2-5; D is unclear. Germline V lookup: CDR1 SGHAT, CDR2 FQNNGV. V was clipped by 0 bases and J by 4 bases, with 3 bases between them. The CDR3 loop spans 12 amino acids. CDR3 sequence reads: CASSLDRETQYF. The DNA of the CDR3 is TGTGCCAGCAGCTTAGATCGAGAGACCCAGTACTTC.

The gene calls are TRBV10-2 and TRBJ2-3; TRBD1 agrees at 9 bases. The CDR3 sequence is 14 residues long. Losses at the gene ends were 6 bases for V and 1 base for J; bases not matched to a gene: 2. From germline, CDR1 is WSHSY and CDR2 SAAADI. Here the CDR3 reads CASRTGGGTDTQYF. In DNA, the CDR3 is TGCGCCAGCAGGACAGGGGGAGGCACAGATACGCAGTATTTT.

The chain links TRBV11-2 to TRBJ1-3; the D is unclear. The CDR3 is 15 amino acids. V dropped 9 bases and J dropped 4 bases, with 19 bases sitting between them. Germline V lookup: CDR1 SGHAT, CDR2 FQNNGV. The CDR3 DNA reads as TGTGCCAGTCGGGATTTTGGGGTGCAGGGAAACACCATATATTTT. Its translation: CASRDFGVQGNTIYF.

Remarks on this clone: One end of the junction varies from germline; a read error may be responsible. The chain links TRBV7-7 to TRBJ2-2, with D perhaps TRBD2 (6 bases). Germline V CDR1 and CDR2: SSHAT, FNYEAQ (reference sequence). The CDR3 has 15 residues. Written as DNA, the CDR3 is TGTGCTAGCAGCTTAGCGGCGGACTTCACCGGGGAGCTGTTTTTT. This translates into CASSLAADFTGELFF.

This sequence joins TRBV12-5 and TRBJ1-5; 9 bases line up with TRBD1. V shed 6 bases and J 0 bases; nucleotides not matched to a gene: 12. CDR3 size: 18 residues. Germline V CDR1 and CDR2: LGHNT, FRNRAP. CDR3 loop: CASGPRDRDLYSNQPQHF. The DNA of the CDR3 is TGTGCTAGTGGCCCGAGGGACAGGGACTTATATAGCAATCAGCCCCAGCATTTT. Variable domain in full (rest from reference TRBV12-5 and TRBJ1-5): DARVTQTPRHKVTEMGQEVTMRCQPILGHNTVFWYRQTMMQGLELLAYFRNRAPLDDSGMPKDRFSAEMPDATLATLKIQPSEPRDSAVYFCASGPRDRDLYSNQPQHFGDGTRLSIL.